This TCR beta chain was documented in a study of blood T cell repertoires in COVID-19. Looking at the study overall: From the United States, Italy and Spain came samples of acute and convalescent COVID-19. PBMCs, B-cell-depleted T cells, or T cells provided the cDNA or gDNA that made up the material.

In the original workflow: Nucleated cell number was recorded as an estimate derived from reference gene primer amplification. Measured with immunoSEQ multiplex PCR; TCRdb has only the in-frame clones, and not every one. V and J calls plus clone size are reproduced from that table; the DNA served to infer D and trimming. The sample shows about 39,000 clones, about 89% of them seen only once. The CDR3 has 16 amino acids. Germline V lookup: CDR1 KGHSH, CDR2 LQKENI. V lost 2 bases and J 7 bases, leaving 18 bases between the germline ends. The sequence was obtained from a man in his forties or fifties with active or convalescent COVID-19. This sequence joins TRBV18 and TRBJ1-5; D perhaps matches TRBD1 (6 bases). The sample taken for sequencing was peripheral blood. In DNA, the CDR3 is TGTGCCAGCTCACCAAGCGCGGCAGGGGCTGGGCAGCCCCAGCATTTT. Residues: CASSPSAAGAGQPQHF.